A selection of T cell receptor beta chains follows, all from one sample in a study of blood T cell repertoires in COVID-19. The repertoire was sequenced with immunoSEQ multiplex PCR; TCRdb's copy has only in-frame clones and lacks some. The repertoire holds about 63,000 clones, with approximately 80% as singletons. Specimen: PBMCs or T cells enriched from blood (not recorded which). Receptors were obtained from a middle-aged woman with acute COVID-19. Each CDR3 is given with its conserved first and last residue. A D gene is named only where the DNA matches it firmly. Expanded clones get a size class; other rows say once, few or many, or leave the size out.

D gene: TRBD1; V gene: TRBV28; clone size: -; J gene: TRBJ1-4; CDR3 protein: CASRTGTVDEKLFF; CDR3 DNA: TGTGCCAGCAGAACCGGGACAGTGGATGAAAAACTGTTTTTT
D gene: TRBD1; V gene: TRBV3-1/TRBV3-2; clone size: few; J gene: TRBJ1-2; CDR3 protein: CASSSTGVGYTF; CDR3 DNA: TGTGCCAGCAGCTCGACAGGGGTCGGCTACACCTTC
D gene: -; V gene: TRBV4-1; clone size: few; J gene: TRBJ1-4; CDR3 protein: CASSQDIRGGDNEKLFF; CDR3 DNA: TGCGCCAGCAGCCAAGATATCCGGGGGGGGGATAATGAAAAACTGTTTTTT
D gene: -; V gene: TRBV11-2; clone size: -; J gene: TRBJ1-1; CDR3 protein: CASSLRPGNTEAFF; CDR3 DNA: TGTGCCAGCAGCTTAAGACCAGGGAACACTGAAGCTTTCTTT
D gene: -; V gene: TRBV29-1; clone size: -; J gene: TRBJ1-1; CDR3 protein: CSVVGAYLTEAFF; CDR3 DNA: TGCAGCGTTGTAGGGGCGTATCTGACTGAAGCTTTCTTT
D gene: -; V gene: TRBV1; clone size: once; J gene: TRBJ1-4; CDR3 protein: CTSSPSGHITPTNEKLFF; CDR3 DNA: TGCACCAGCAGCCCCTCGGGACACATAACACCAACTAATGAAAAACTGTTTTTT
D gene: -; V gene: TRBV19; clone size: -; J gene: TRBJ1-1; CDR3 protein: CASSFRRQTMNTEAFF; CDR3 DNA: TGTGCCAGTAGTTTCCGGAGACAGACAATGAACACTGAAGCTTTCTTT
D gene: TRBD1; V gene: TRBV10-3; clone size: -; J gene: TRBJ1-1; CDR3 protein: CAITPRDRSMNTEAFF; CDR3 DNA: TGTGCCATCACCCCAAGGGACAGGAGCATGAACACTGAAGCTTTCTTT
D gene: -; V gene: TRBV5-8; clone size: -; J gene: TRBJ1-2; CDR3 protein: CASSYRPTGRYYHGYTF; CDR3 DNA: TGTGCCAGCAGTTACCGTCCCACAGGGCGGTACTATCATGGCTACACCTTC
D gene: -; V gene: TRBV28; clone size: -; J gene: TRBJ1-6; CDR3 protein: CASIGHGRVNSPLHF; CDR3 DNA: TGTGCCAGCATAGGGCACGGCAGGGTGAATTCACCCCTCCACTTT
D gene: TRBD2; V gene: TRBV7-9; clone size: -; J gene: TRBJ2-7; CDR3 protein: CASSPNWREGNEQYF; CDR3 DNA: TGTGCCAGCAGCCCCAACTGGCGGGAGGGAAACGAGCAGTACTTC
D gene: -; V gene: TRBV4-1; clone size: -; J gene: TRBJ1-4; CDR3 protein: CASSPSGVPQKLFF; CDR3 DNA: TGCGCCAGCAGCCCGTCTGGAGTTCCCCAGAAACTGTTTTTT
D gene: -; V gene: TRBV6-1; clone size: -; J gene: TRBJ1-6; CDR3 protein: CASSEETANSPLHF; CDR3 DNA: TGTGCCAGCAGTGAAGAGACAGCTAATTCACCCCTCCACTTT
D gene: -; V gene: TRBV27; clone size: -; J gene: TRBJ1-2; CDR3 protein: CASSLLNRALPMGYTF; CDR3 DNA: TGTGCCAGCAGCCTCCTGAACAGGGCATTACCTATGGGCTACACCTTC
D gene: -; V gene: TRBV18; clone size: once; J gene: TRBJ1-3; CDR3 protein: CASSLSNARSEATGNTIYF; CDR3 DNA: TGTGCCAGCTCACTATCGAATGCAAGGTCGGAGGCAACAGGAAACACCATATATTTT
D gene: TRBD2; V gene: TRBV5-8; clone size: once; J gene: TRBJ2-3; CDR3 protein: CASSSAGLAGADTQYF; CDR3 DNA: TGTGCCAGCAGCTCGGCGGGACTAGCGGGGGCGGATACGCAGTATTTT
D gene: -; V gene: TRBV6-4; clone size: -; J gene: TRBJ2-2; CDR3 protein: CASSDWGVSNTGELFF; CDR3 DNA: TGTGCCAGCAGTGACTGGGGGGTTTCGAACACCGGGGAGCTGTTTTTT
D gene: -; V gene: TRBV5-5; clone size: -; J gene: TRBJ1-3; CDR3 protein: CASSPRRAGNTIYF; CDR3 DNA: TGTGCCAGCAGCCCTCGGAGGGCTGGAAACACCATATATTTT
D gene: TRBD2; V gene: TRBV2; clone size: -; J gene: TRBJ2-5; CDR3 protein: CASRPPAGGPHRETQYF; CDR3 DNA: TGTGCCTCCCGCCCGCCAGCGGGGGGCCCCCACAGGGAGACCCAGTACTTC
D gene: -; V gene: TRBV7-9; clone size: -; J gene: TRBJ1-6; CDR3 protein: CAGAYNDRNLHF; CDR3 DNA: TGTGCCGGGGCTTATAATGACAGGAACCTCCACTTT
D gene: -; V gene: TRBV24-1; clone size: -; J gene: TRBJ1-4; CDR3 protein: CATSDSDRKGEKLFF; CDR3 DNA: TGTGCCACCAGTGATTCGGACAGAAAAGGGGAAAAACTGTTTTTT
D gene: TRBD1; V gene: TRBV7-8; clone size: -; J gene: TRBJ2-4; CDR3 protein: CASSLSRTSDRAPRMAKNIQYF; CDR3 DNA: TGTGCCAGCAGCTTATCACGGACTTCGGACAGGGCCCCCCGGATGGCCAAAAACATTCAGTACTTC
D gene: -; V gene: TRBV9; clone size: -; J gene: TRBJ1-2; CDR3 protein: CASSVGGFAGSGYGYTF; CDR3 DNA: TGTGCCAGCAGCGTAGGGGGATTTGCGGGGAGCGGCTATGGCTACACCTTC
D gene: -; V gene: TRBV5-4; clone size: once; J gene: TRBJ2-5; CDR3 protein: CASSLLSAQETQYF; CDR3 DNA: TGTGCCAGCAGCCTCCTGAGCGCTCAAGAGACCCAGTACTTC
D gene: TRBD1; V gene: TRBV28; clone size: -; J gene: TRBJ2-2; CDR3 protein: CASSPGTASGELFF; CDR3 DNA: TGTGCCAGCAGTCCGGGGACAGCTAGCGGGGAGCTGTTTTTT
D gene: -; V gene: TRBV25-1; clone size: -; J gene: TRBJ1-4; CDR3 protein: CASSAQSTNEKLFF; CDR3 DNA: TGTGCCAGCAGTGCCCAGTCGACTAATGAAAAACTGTTTTTT
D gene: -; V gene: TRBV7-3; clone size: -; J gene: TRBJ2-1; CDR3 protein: CASSLFGADSSYNEQFF; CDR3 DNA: TGTGCCAGCAGCTTATTTGGAGCGGACAGCTCCTACAATGAGCAGTTCTTC
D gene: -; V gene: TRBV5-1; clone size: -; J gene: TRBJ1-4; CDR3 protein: CASRTDGNEKLFF; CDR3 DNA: TGCGCCAGCCGGACAGACGGTAATGAAAAACTGTTTTTT
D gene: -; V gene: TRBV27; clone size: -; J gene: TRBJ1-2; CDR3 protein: CASSFPSGDGYTF; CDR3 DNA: TGTGCCAGCAGCTTTCCATCGGGTGATGGCTACACCTTC
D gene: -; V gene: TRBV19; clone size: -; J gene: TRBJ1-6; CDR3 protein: CASSGRDYNSPLHF; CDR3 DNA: TGTGCCAGTAGTGGCCGGGACTATAATTCACCCCTCCACTTT
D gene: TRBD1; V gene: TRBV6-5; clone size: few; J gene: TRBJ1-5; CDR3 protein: CASSRDRGTHQPQHF; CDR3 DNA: TGTGCCAGCAGTCGGGACAGGGGGACTCATCAGCCCCAGCATTTT
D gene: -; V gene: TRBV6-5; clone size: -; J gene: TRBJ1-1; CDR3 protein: CASNPDSLNTEAFF; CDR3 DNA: TGTGCCAGCAACCCGGACAGTCTGAACACTGAAGCTTTCTTT
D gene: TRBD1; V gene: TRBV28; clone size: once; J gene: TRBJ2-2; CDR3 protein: CASRLQGSTGELFF; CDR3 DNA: TGTGCCAGCAGATTACAGGGGAGCACCGGGGAGCTGTTTTTT
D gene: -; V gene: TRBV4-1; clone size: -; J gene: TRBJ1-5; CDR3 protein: CASSQTGSYSNQPQHF; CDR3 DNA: TGCGCCAGCAGCCAAACAGGGTCCTATAGCAATCAGCCCCAGCATTTT
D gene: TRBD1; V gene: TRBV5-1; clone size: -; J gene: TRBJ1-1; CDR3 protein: CASSLTGAGVTEAFF; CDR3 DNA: TGCGCCAGCAGCCTAACAGGGGCCGGAGTCACTGAAGCTTTCTTT
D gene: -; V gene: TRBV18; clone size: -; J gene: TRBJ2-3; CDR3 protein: CASSPPVATSTDTQYF; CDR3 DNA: TGTGCCAGCTCACCACCGGTAGCGACTAGCACAGATACGCAGTATTTT
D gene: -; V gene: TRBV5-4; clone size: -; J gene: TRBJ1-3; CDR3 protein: CASSKDSGGNTIYF; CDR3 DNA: TGTGCCAGCAGCAAGGACTCCGGGGGTAACACCATATATTTT
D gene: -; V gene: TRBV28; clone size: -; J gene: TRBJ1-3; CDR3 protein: CASTRGPGNTIYF; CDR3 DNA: TGTGCCAGCACCCGTGGCCCTGGAAACACCATATATTTT
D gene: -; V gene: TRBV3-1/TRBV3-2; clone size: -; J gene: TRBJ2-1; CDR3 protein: CASSGGQYNNEQFF; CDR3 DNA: TGTGCCAGCAGCGGAGGACAGTACAACAATGAGCAGTTCTTC
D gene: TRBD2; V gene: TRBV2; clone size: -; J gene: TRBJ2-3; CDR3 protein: CASSPGTSGRASTDTQYF; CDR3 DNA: TGTGCCAGCAGCCCCGGGACTAGCGGGAGGGCTAGCACAGATACGCAGTATTTT
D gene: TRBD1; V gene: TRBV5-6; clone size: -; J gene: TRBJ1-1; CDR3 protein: CASSVQGTNTEAFF; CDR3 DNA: TGTGCCAGCAGCGTACAGGGGACGAACACTGAAGCTTTCTTT
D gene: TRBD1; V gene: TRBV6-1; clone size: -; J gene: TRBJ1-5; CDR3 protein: CASSEGTANQPQHF; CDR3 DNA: TGTGCCAGCAGCGAAGGGACAGCCAATCAGCCCCAGCATTTT
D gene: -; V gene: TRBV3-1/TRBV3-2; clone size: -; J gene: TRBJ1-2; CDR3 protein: CASSQPRGGRVNYGYTF; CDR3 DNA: TGTGCCAGCAGCCAACCCCGGGGTGGAAGGGTTAACTATGGCTACACCTTC
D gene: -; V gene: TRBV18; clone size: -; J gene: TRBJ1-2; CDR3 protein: CASSPTGGHGYTF; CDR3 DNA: TGTGCCAGCTCACCGACAGGCGGACATGGCTACACCTTC
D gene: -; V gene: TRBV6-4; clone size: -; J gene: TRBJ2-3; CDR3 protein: CASSDSAVSTDTQYF; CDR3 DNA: TGTGCCAGCAGTGACTCGGCGGTTAGCACAGATACGCAGTATTTT
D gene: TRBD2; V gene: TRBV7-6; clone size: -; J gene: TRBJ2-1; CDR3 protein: CASGSDPSGGSSYNEQFF; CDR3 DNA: TGTGCCAGCGGCAGCGACCCTAGCGGGGGTAGCTCCTACAATGAGCAGTTCTTC
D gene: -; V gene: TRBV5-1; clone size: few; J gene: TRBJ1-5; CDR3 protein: CASSLGSGGGSNQPQHF; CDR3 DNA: TGCGCCAGCAGCTTGGGATCCGGCGGGGGTAGCAATCAGCCCCAGCATTTT
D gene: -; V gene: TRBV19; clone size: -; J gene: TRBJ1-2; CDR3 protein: CASTAAGDYGYTF; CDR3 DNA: TGTGCCAGTACCGCGGCCGGGGACTATGGCTACACCTTC
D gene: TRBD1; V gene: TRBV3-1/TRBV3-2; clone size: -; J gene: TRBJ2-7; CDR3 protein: CASSPYRGLSYEQYF; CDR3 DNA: TGTGCCAGCAGCCCCTACAGGGGTTTGTCCTACGAGCAGTACTTC
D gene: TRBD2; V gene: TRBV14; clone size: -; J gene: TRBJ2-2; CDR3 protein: CASSQHLGLAGDTGELFF; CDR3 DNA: TGTGCCAGCAGCCAACACCTGGGGCTAGCGGGAGACACCGGGGAGCTGTTTTTT
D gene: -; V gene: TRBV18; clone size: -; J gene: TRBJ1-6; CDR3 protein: CASSRESRNSPLHF; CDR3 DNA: TGTGCCAGCTCAAGGGAGTCGCGGAATTCACCCCTCCACTTT
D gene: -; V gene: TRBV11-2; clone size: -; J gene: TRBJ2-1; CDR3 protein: CASSPSNEQFF; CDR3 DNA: TGTGCCAGCAGCCCTTCCAATGAGCAGTTCTTC
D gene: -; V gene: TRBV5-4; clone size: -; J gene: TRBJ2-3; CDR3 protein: CASSLAGLRGSTDTQYF; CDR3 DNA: TGTGCCAGCAGCCTCGCGGGCCTCAGAGGTTCCACAGATACGCAGTATTTT
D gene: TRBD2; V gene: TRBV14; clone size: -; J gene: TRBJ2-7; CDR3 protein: CASSQEGPTSGSYEQYF; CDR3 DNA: TGTGCCAGCAGCCAAGAAGGGCCGACTAGCGGGAGCTACGAGCAGTACTTC
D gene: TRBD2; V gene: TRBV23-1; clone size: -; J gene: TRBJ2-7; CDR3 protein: CASRGGAGGRNEQYF; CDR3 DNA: TGCGCCAGCAGGGGTGGGGCGGGAGGACGAAACGAGCAGTACTTC